This T cell receptor beta chain was found in a study of control samples from healthy donors and cancer patients. After removal of 5 bases from V and 2 bases from J, the junction contained 5 bases not matched to a gene. The germline V gene has CDR1 SGHTA and CDR2 FQGNSA. CDR3 size: 16 residues. The method was immunoSEQ multiplex PCR; TCRdb's version includes in-frame clones alone and lacks a portion of them. The table shows 95,000 to 120,000 clones, with approximately 84% occurring only once. Notes on this clone: Other DNA variants within this sample encode the same CDR3.

Sequenced sample: blood. The TCR comes from a man aged 18-30 years in good health. V and J are TRBV7-2 and TRBJ2-3, with 12 nucleotides matching TRBD2. The CDR3 loop reads CASSLLAGGSTDTQYF. CDR3 nucleotide sequence: TGTGCCAGCAGCCTACTAGCGGGGGGTTCCACAGATACGCAGTATTTT.